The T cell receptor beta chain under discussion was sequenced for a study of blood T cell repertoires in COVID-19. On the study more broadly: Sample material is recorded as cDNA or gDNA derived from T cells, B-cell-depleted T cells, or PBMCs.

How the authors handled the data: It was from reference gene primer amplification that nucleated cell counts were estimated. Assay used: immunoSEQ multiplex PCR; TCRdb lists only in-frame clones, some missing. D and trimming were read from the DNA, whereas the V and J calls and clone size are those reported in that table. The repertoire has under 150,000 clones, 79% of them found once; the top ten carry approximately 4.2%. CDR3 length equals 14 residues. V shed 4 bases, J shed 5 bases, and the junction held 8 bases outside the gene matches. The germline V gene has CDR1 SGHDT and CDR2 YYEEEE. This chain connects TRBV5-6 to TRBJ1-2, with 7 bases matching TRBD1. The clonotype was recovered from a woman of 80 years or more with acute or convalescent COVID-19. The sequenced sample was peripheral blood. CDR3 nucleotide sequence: TGTGCCAGCAGCGCTCGGGACAGACGATATGGCTACACCTTC. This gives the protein CASSARDRRYGYTF.